This T cell receptor (beta chain) was captured in a study of T cells in Graves' hyperthyroidism and ophthalmopathy. This clonotype came up many times. The CDR3 spans 14 residues. Germline V gene sequence: CDR1 SGHRS, CDR2 YFSETQ. Trimming took 0 bases from V and 5 from J, leaving 12 bases between them. Regions amplified from RNA transcripts were the TCR beta CDR3 regions. The TCR CDR3 first-round RT-PCR relied on the HTBI primer set. TCRdb processed the multiplex PCR reads anew with MiXCR; each CDR3 protein has one entry. In the table there are about 350,000 distinct CDR3 sequences, 19% of which are singletons.

The receptor was derived from a woman under 30 with Graves' hyperthyroidism. The specimen was blood. The chain combines TRBV5-1 with TRBJ2-7; D gene ambiguous. The CDR3 loop reads CASSLGSEFNEQYF. Here the CDR3 DNA reads TGCGCCAGCAGCTTGGGCTCAGAGTTTAACGAGCAGTACTTC.